This T cell receptor beta chain came from a study of shared clonotypes between healthy human individuals. Some clones are missing from TCRdb's copy, which holds only in-frame ones; the method was immunoSEQ multiplex PCR. This repertoire shows 2 million to 2.5 million clones, about nine tenths found once; its top ten account for about 0.36%. Note on this clone: The target antigen is unknown. One end of the junction fails to match germline, which may point to a read error.

The CDR3 is made up of 15 amino acids. CDR1 and CDR2 (germline): ENHRY, SYGVKD. Study conclusions and caveats: Several donors held approximately 4.5% of naive CD4 clonotypes in common. Expectations were that clonotype sharing among donors would be affected by sequencing depth. Non-shared clonotypes had lower generation probabilities than clonotypes shared by all four sorted-subset donors.

The chain combines TRBV10-3 with TRBJ1-1; D might be TRBD1 (5 bases). The receptor's source is a man between 18 and 29 years old in good health. Some clones in this sample may be carry-over from other donors' samples. Sequences were obtained from naive CD4+ T cells from PBMCs. Noted subset: CD45RA+ positively selected. CDR3 bases: TGTGCCAGCAGTTACTCGAGGCAGGGTGGCACTGAAGCTTTCTTT. This encodes CASSYSRQGGTEAFF.